The 25 T cell receptor beta chains presented below share a single source sample, sequenced in a study of T cells in Graves' hyperthyroidism and ophthalmopathy. Researchers amplified the TCR beta CDR3 regions from RNA transcripts. The HTBI primer set drove a first-round RT-PCR of the TCR CDR3. TCRdb re-derived calls from the multiplex PCR reads in MiXCR, one entry per CDR3 protein. The sample lists 400,000 to 600,000 distinct CDR3 sequences, around 16% occurring once. Sequencing was carried out using blood. These receptors all come from a young woman with Graves' ophthalmopathy.

This clonotype turned up a few times. The chain carries TRBV6-1 and TRBJ2-4; D is perhaps TRBD2 (6 bases). The CDR3 runs to 17 residues. Trimming cost V 5 bases and J 4 bases, with 21 bases left between them. Germline lookup yields CDR1 MNHNS and CDR2 SASEGT. The CDR3 region is CASSPSWLRDGKNIQYF. CDR3 DNA sequence: TGTGCCAGCAGTCCTTCGTGGTTGCGGGACGGTAAAAACATTCAGTACTTC.

This clonotype was detected ten times or more. The J gene is TRBJ2-7, the V gene TRBV20-1, with D perhaps matching TRBD2 (6 bases). V lost 3 bases to trimming and J lost 6 bases, with 12 bases between them. From germline, CDR1 is DFQATT and CDR2 SNEGSKA (reference sequence). The CDR3 sequence is 12 residues long. The CDR3 loop is CSASGSRSEQYF. CDR3 DNA sequence: TGCAGTGCTAGCGGGAGTCGGAGCGAGCAGTACTTC.

This clonotype came up many times. The chain has TRBV27 and TRBJ2-5; D call uncertain. V was clipped by 5 bases and J by 3 bases, with 10 bases between them. The CDR3 loop spans 13 amino acids. Per germline, CDR1 MNHEY and CDR2 SMNVEV (reference sequence). CDR3 loop: CASSRADEETQYF. CDR3 nucleotides: TGTGCCAGCAGTAGGGCAGATGAAGAGACCCAGTACTTC.

There are many counts of this clonotype. The gene calls are TRBV29-1 and TRBJ2-7, with TRBD1 identical over 7 bases. The CDR3 consists of 11 residues. The germline CDR1 and CDR2 sequences are SQVTM and ANQGSEA. Unmatched junction bases numbered 4, after V lost 6 bases and J lost 5 bases. The CDR3 sequence: CSVNRGHEQYF. In nucleotides, the CDR3 is TGCAGCGTGAACAGGGGCCACGAGCAGTACTTC.

The rearrangement joins TRBV19 to TRBJ1-4; D unclear. Per germline, CDR1 LNHDA and CDR2 SQIVND (reference sequence). This CDR3 has 15 amino acids. V lost 6 bases and J 0 bases, leaving 11 bases between the germline ends. CDR3 amino acids: CASRRHSATNEKLFF. CDR3 DNA: TGTGCCAGTAGGAGACACTCGGCAACTAATGAAAAACTGTTTTTT.

Comment on this clonotype: The junction departs from the called germline gene at one end, perhaps through a read error. V gene TRBV6-1 combines with J gene TRBJ1-2, with D possibly matching TRBD1 (5 bases). The CDR3 is 12 amino acids. Per germline, CDR1 MNHNS and CDR2 SASEGT. In nucleotides, the CDR3 is TGTGCCAACAGTGAAGTGTTGACAGTCTACACCTTC. Amino acid sequence: CANSEVLTVYTF.

This clonotype was counted ten times or more. This rearrangement joins TRBV28 to TRBJ2-2, with D uncertain. Germline CDR1 is MDHEN and CDR2 is SYDVKM. Trimming took off 4 bases at V and 2 bases at J, with 11 bases between the two ends. The length of the CDR3 is 15 residues. The CDR3 DNA reads TGTGCCAGCAGTTCAGTGGCAGACAACACCGGGGAGCTGTTTTTT. Its protein is CASSSVADNTGELFF. Based on the CDR3 plus reference TRBV28 and TRBJ2-2, the full variable domain is DVKVTQSSRYLVKRTGEKVFLECVQDMDHENMFWYRQDPGLGLRLIYFSYDVKMKEKGDIPEGYSVSREKKERFSLILESASTNQTSMYLCASSSVADNTGELFFGEGSRLTVL.

Regarding this clonotype: This may be a read error: a much more frequent sequence differs by one nucleotide. The rearrangement joins TRBV20-1 to TRBJ1-4; D remains ambiguous. Germline V gives CDR1 DFQATT, CDR2 SNEGSKA (reference sequence). This CDR3 region has 12 residues. The CDR3 sequence is CSASGVGEELFF. CDR3 in DNA: TGCAGTGCTAGCGGGGTGGGTGAAGAACTGTTTTTT.

CDR3 loop: CASSYGDRVGVPPLHF. Here the CDR3 DNA reads TGTGCCAGCAGTTACGGAGACAGGGTCGGGGTGCCACCCCTCCACTTT. V usage is TRBV6-2 or TRBV6-3 and J usage is TRBJ1-6, with 7 nucleotides matching TRBD1. J gave up 11 bases and V 2 bases, and 12 bases lay outside the gene matches. CDR1 is MNHEY, CDR2 SVGEGT, per germline. This CDR3 is 16 amino acids long.

This clonotype came up many times. The chain employs TRBV5-1 and TRBJ2-1, with unresolved D. The ends were cut back, 4 bases at V and 3 bases at J, with 17 bases in the middle. In germline, CDR1 is SGHRS, CDR2 YFSETQ. CDR3 size: 16 residues. CDR3 sequence reads: CASSADGTPIYNEQFF. In nucleotides, the CDR3 is TGCGCCAGCAGCGCGGACGGCACACCCATCTACAATGAGCAGTTCTTC.

This clonotype has just a few counts. The chain recombines TRBV20-1 with TRBJ2-3; 7 nucleotides line up with TRBD2. The CDR3 has 18 residues. V lost 0 bases, J lost 2 bases, and 14 bases stayed unmatched. From germline, CDR1 is DFQATT and CDR2 SNEGSKA (reference sequence). The CDR3 spells CSARDLRREIWVTDTQYF. The CDR3 coding sequence is TGCAGTGCTAGAGATTTGAGGCGGGAGATCTGGGTCACAGATACGCAGTATTTT.

In this sample, this clonotype turned up many times. The chain links TRBV30 to TRBJ2-1; 9 bases are a match to TRBD1. Germline lookup yields CDR1 GTSNPN and CDR2 SVGIG (reference sequence). The junction had 7 bases not matched to a gene; V was cut back by 7 bases and J by 9 bases. This CDR3 is 12 amino acids long. The CDR3 DNA follows: TGTGCCTCAACCGGGACAGGGTTTGAGCAGTTCTTC. Amino acids: CASTGTGFEQFF.

The CDR3 DNA reads TGTGCCAGCAGCCAAGTAAGGACAGGCCCTAGCAATCAGCCCCAGCATTTT. It specifies CASSQVRTGPSNQPQHF. V is TRBV14 and J is TRBJ1-5; 7 nucleotides align to TRBD1. The germline gives CDR1 SGHDN, CDR2 FVKESK. The CDR3 has 17 residues. J gave up 0 bases and V 1 base, and 6 bases lay outside the gene matches.

The chain has TRBV5-4 and TRBJ2-3, with TRBD2 identical over 8 bases. Losses at the gene ends were 4 bases for V and 4 bases for J; bases not matched to a gene: 11. Germline V gene data show CDR1 as SGHNT and CDR2 as YYREEE (reference sequence). The CDR3 contains 16 residues. CDR3 amino acids: CASSRGGNGFADTQYF. The CDR3 region has the DNA TGTGCCAGCAGCCGCGGGGGGAATGGGTTCGCAGATACGCAGTATTTT.

At least ten counts were recorded for this clonotype. This sequence joins TRBV30 and TRBJ2-1; 8 bases line up with TRBD2. The CDR3 extends over 15 amino acids. J gave up 7 bases and V 0 bases, and 8 bases lay outside the gene matches. Per the germline V gene, CDR1 is GTSNPN and CDR2 is SVGIG (reference sequence). The chain's CDR3 is CAWSVLGTRVNEQFF. DNA for the CDR3: TGTGCCTGGAGTGTACTGGGGACTAGAGTAAATGAGCAGTTCTTC.

This sequence joins TRBV5-6 and TRBJ2-3; D gene ambiguous. The CDR3 sequence is 18 residues long. The V end lost 0 bases, the J end lost 6 bases, and 23 bases lay between the germline ends. Germline lookup yields CDR1 SGHDT and CDR2 YYEEEE. CDR3 region: CASSLGKAWRQKLDTQYF. DNA for the CDR3: TGTGCCAGCAGCTTGGGGAAGGCTTGGCGGCAGAAGTTGGATACGCAGTATTTT.

The V and J genes are TRBV19 and TRBJ2-1; no reliable D call. The CDR3 is 13 amino acids. CDR1 and CDR2 from the germline V gene are LNHDA and SQIVND (reference sequence). Trimming took off 5 bases at V and 8 bases at J, with 13 bases between the two ends. The CDR3 coding sequence is TGTGCCAGTAGTCCCCCGGGCGACCATGAGCAGTTCTTC. As protein: CASSPPGDHEQFF.

This clonotype was seen ten or more times. Relative to the germline gene, one junction end is altered; a read error may explain this. The rearrangement joins TRBV28 to TRBJ1-5; D may be TRBD1 (6 bases). Germline V lookup: CDR1 MDHEN, CDR2 SYDVKM. The CDR3 totals 14 residues. CDR3 sequence reads: CACSGGGRNQPQHF. DNA of the CDR3: TGTGCCTGCAGCGGGGGCGGGCGCAATCAGCCCCAGCATTTT.

The chain is built from TRBV20-1 and TRBJ2-4; weak D call: TRBD1 (6 bases). The CDR3 is made up of 13 amino acids. V dropped 6 bases and J dropped 3 bases, with 12 bases sitting between them. The germline gives CDR1 DFQATT, CDR2 SNEGSKA (reference sequence). CDR3 DNA: TGCAGTGCCCCGGTAGGGGGCAAAAACATTCAGTACTTC. This sequence encodes CSAPVGGKNIQYF.

This clonotype was found many times. J is TRBJ2-5 and V is TRBV2, with a possible D match to TRBD2 (6 bases). CDR3 length: 13 residues. Germline V lookup: CDR1 SNHLY, CDR2 FYNNEI. V lost 4 bases and J 5 bases, leaving 11 bases between the germline ends. In DNA, the CDR3 is TGTGCCAGCAGTGGGGACTCTCGCGAGACCCAGTACTTC. Translating it yields CASSGDSRETQYF.

The chain couples TRBV6-4 to TRBJ2-2; D is perhaps TRBD2 (5 bases). CDR3 length: 13 amino acids. The germline CDR1 and CDR2 sequences are MRHNA and SNTAGT. V was clipped by 0 bases and J by 7 bases, with 6 bases between them. CDR3 DNA sequence: TGTGCCAGCAGTGACTCGGGAGTCGGGGAGCTGTTTTTT. It translates to CASSDSGVGELFF.

The sample holds many counts of this clonotype. The V call is TRBV12-3 or TRBV12-4, the J call TRBJ2-5; 8 bases fit TRBD2. J lost 5 bases, V lost 7 bases, and 6 bases had no gene match. There are 13 residues in the CDR3. DNA for the CDR3: TGTGCCAGCACCTCGGGAGGGCCGGAGACCCAGTACTTC. Its protein is CASTSGGPETQYF.

A note on this clonotype: A junction boundary mismatches the germline segment, possibly from a read error. The chain combines TRBV5-8 with TRBJ1-2; a possible D gene is TRBD1 (5 bases). The CDR3 contains 14 residues. The V gene's germline CDR1 is SGHTS and CDR2 YDEGEE. This CDR3 is CASSPGHGYYGHTF. CDR3 coding DNA: TGTGCCAGCAGCCCCGGACACGGGTACTATGGCCACACCTTC. Based on the CDR3 plus reference TRBV5-8 and TRBJ1-2, the full variable domain is EAGVTQSPTHLIKTRGQQATLRCSPISGHTSVYWYQQALGLGLQFLLWYDEGEERNRGNFPPRFSGRQFPNYSSELNVNALELEDSALYLCASSPGHGYYGHTFGSGTRLTVV.

In its sample, this clonotype was seen a few times. The genes are TRBV20-1 and TRBJ1-5; D might be TRBD1 (5 bases). Germline values: CDR1 DFQATT, CDR2 SNEGSKA (reference sequence). This CDR3 has 14 amino acids. The V end was cut by 3 bases, the J end by 0 bases, with 9 bases between. CDR3 amino acids: CSASGAYSNQPQHF. The CDR3 bases are TGCAGTGCTAGTGGGGCATATAGCAATCAGCCCCAGCATTTT.

As concerns this clonotype: It is likely a read error, because the conserved phenylalanine at the end of the CDR3 is missing. V is TRBV2 and J is TRBJ2-1; TRBD2 matches at 7 bases. The germline gives CDR1 SNHLY, CDR2 FYNNEI. Germline trimming cut 6 bases from V and 2 bases from J; bases unmatched to any gene: 7. This CDR3 is 15 amino acids long. For the CDR3, the DNA is TGTGCCAGCAGCCCATCCGCGGGAGCCTACAATGAGCAGTTCTTA. This sequence encodes CASSPSAGAYNEQFL.